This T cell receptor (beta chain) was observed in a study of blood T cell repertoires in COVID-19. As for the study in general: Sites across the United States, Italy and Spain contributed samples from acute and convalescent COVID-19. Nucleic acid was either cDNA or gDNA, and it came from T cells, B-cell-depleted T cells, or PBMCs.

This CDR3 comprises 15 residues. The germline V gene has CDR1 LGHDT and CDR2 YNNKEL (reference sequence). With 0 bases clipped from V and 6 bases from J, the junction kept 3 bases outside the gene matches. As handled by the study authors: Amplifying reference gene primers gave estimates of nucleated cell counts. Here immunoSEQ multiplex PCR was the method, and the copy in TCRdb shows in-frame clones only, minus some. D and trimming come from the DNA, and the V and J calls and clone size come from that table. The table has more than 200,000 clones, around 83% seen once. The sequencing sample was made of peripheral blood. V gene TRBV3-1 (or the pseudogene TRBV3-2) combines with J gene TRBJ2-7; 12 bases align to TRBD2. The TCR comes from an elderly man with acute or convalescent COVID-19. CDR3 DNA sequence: TGTGCCAGCAGCCAAGATCGACTAGCGGGAGCCGAGCAGTACTTC. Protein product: CASSQDRLAGAEQYF.